Detailed here is one TCR beta chain. The antigen is not known. This entry is derived from a study of cytomegalovirus exposure and HLA in healthy donors. Assay: immunoSEQ multiplex PCR; the TCRdb copy retains only in-frame clones and omits some. The profile shows about 72,000 clones, around 94% of them singletons. Broader study findings: Both high specificity and high sensitivity reportedly marked the classifier's diagnosis of cytomegalovirus status. Investigators reported 164 TCR beta chains as tied to cytomegalovirus.

Germline-derived CDR1 and CDR2 are MDHEN and SYDVKM. V was clipped by 7 bases and J by 0 bases, with 12 bases between them. CDR3 size: 14 residues. The sequencing sample was made of PBMCs. This chain uses TRBV28 with TRBJ1-2; no reliable D call. This clonotype was obtained from a woman aged 18 to 35 in good health and CMV-seronegative. CDR3 in amino acids: CASNYQRANYGYTF. For the CDR3, the DNA is TGTGCCAGCAATTATCAGCGAGCTAACTATGGCTACACCTTC.